One T cell receptor beta chain is described in this entry. Its antigen is not known. These data originate in a study of cytomegalovirus exposure and HLA in healthy donors. The study's findings and limits: An analysis was carried out at a later point. It showed that HLA-associated TCR beta chains were more clonally expanded than equally common non-associated chains.

Trimming pared 6 bases from V and 2 bases from J, leaving 19 bases between. This CDR3 has 16 residues. The V gene's germline CDR1 is MDHEN and CDR2 SYDVKM. It was with 60 Vbeta and 13 Jbeta primers that the PCR ran. Repertoires were generated with immunoSEQ multiplex PCR, while TCRdb's copy carries only in-frame clones and drops some. The data show 140,000 to 150,000 clones, about four fifths seen once. The chain combines TRBV28 with TRBJ1-1, with D tentatively TRBD1 (5 bases). This clonotype was obtained from a woman in her thirties or forties in good health and CMV-seropositive. Input material: PBMCs. In DNA, the CDR3 is TGTGCCAGCAGACTCATAGCCGCGGGGGGTAACACTGAAGCTTTCTTT. It yields the protein CASRLIAAGGNTEAFF.